This TCR beta chain emerged from a study of cytomegalovirus exposure and HLA in healthy donors. Study at large: Early release data held tens of millions of unique TCRs from HLA-typed donors.

Study conclusions and caveats: Analysis performed later showed TCR beta chains linked to HLA being more clonally expanded than equally common others.

Primers included in the PCR were 60 Vbeta and 13 Jbeta primers. As handled by the study authors: Unique TCR beta chains numbered around 75 million in a later analysis, with around 11 million shared. Only in-frame clones appear in the TCRdb table, and some are missing; sequencing was by immunoSEQ multiplex PCR. V, J and clone size are taken as reported in that table, and D and trimming were inferred from the DNA itself. Of over 100,000 clones in the sample, 70% to 85% are singletons; the top ten hold approximately 4.2%. This clone has a handful of counts. The antigen is undetermined. The sequencing input was PBMCs. The receptor's source is a male donor in good health and CMV-seropositive.

CDR3 nucleotide sequence: TGCAGCGTTCTGAATCCGGGGGGGCTCAATGAGCAGTTCTTC. Translated, it gives CSVLNPGGLNEQFF. The chain has TRBV29-1 and TRBJ2-1; 8 bases are a match to TRBD2. This CDR3 is built from 14 residues. CDR1 SQVTM and CDR2 ANQGSEA come from the germline V gene. J gave up 6 bases and V 5 bases, and 9 bases lay outside the gene matches.